The entry that follows covers one T cell receptor beta chain sequence. As a fraction of the sample, this clone is large (0.1 to 1%). The antigen it recognizes is unknown. The input lacks base qualities; no much larger clone sits a single base away. The same CDR3 can be traced to other DNA sequences in this sample. No treatment had been received by any patient before thyroid surgery. Patient clinical samples collected from about 2011 to 2018 were retrospectively analysed using T-cell receptor beta sequencing. This entry comes from a study of metastatic and nonmetastatic thyroid tumors (TCRdb year 2020). About the investigation overall: Repertoires were compared across peripheral blood and tumor or nodule tissue samples from malignant and benign thyroid patients.

The library was obtained by PCR. Data came from an Illumina HiSeq 4000. High-throughput sequencing was used to profile the TCR beta-chain CDR3 region of every patient. Processing in the source paper ran as follows. Drawing on CDR3 differences between clinicopathological groups, the researchers built a classifier meant to tell apart patients with distant-metastatic papillary thyroid cancer. Repertoire diversity was assessed with the Shannon index, and tumor-blood repertoire similarity with the Morisita-Horn index. TCRdb ran its own pipeline on the public reads, namely fastp trimming at Q25 and MiXCR clone calling, and kept in-frame beta chains. The V and J calls and clone size come from TCRdb's table, not from the authors' own analysis. The sample table holds about 15,000 clones, of which less than 30% were seen once. The ten largest clones capture about 14% of the sample. Broader findings and caveats from the paper: In both blood and tumor samples, TCR beta diversity was reported to be significantly higher in malignant tumors than in benign nodules.

The sequenced material came from tumor tissue. The TCR was taken from a female donor with papillary thyroid cancer or a benign thyroid nodule (not recorded which). Some clones in this sample may be carry-over from other donors' samples.

The DNA sequence is given as TGTGCCAGCAGCTCAAGCGGGGCTAACTATGGCTACACCTTC. Its amino acids are CASSSSGANYGYTF. Here the chain combines TRBV7-9 and TRBJ1-2; a confident D gene designation cannot be given. Sequences SEHNR (CDR1) and FQNEAQ (CDR2) are obtained from the germline V gene (reference sequence). From the cysteine up to the phenylalanine, the CDR3 has a length of 14 residues. Here the CDR3 DNA is all that survives: 42 bases in frame from base 1. V is reduced by 4 bases and J by 0 bases, leaving a spacing of 9 bases between them.